The 17 T cell receptor beta chains below were found in one sample sequenced in a study of blood T cell repertoires in COVID-19. The method was immunoSEQ multiplex PCR; TCRdb's version includes in-frame clones alone and lacks a portion of them. The sample carries 350,000 to 400,000 clones, around 88% recorded once. The sample was peripheral blood. Receptors originate from a woman aged 60-70 years with COVID-19, enrolled during active disease.

In this sample, this clone turned up once. This chain connects TRBV7-9 to TRBJ1-2; 7 bases map to TRBD1. After removal of 8 bases from V and 4 bases from J, the junction contained 13 bases not matched to a gene. From germline, CDR1 is SEHNR and CDR2 FQNEAQ (reference sequence). This CDR3 region has 15 residues. The CDR3, as DNA: TGTGCCAGCGGATATGAGGGGGCAGGGGGCTATGGCTACACCTTC. Its translation is CASGYEGAGGYGYTF.

The rearrangement joins TRBV7-9 to TRBJ1-3, with D possibly being TRBD1 (5 bases). V shed 5 bases and J shed 4 bases, with 18 bases lying between them. Germline CDR1 is SEHNR and CDR2 is FQNEAQ (reference sequence). The CDR3 has 16 residues. The CDR3 protein is CASSPTGHPGGNTIYF. The CDR3 nucleotides are TGTGCCAGCAGCCCTACCGGACACCCAGGGGGAAACACCATATATTTT.

The chain has TRBV5-4 and TRBJ2-5, with 15 bases that match TRBD2. The CDR3 sequence is 18 residues long. With 0 bases clipped from V and 3 bases from J, the junction kept 6 bases outside the gene matches. Per the germline V gene, CDR1 is SGHNT and CDR2 is YYREEE (reference sequence). CDR3 amino acids: CASSLAPGLAGGKETQYF. The CDR3 DNA sequence: TGTGCCAGCAGCTTGGCCCCGGGACTAGCGGGGGGAAAAGAGACCCAGTACTTC.

V and J are TRBV14 and TRBJ1-1; D perhaps matches TRBD1 (5 bases). V shed 0 bases and J shed 1 base, with 18 bases lying between them. Germline values: CDR1 SGHDN, CDR2 FVKESK. This CDR3 spans 18 amino acids. CDR3 coding DNA: TGTGCCAGCAGCCAAGACCTGTCTTTGAGTAGGGGGAACACTGAAGCTTTCTTT. Protein product: CASSQDLSLSRGNTEAFF.

The genes are TRBV9 and TRBJ2-1; 7 bases align to TRBD2. The V and J ends lost 4 bases and 0 bases, in that order; junction bases with no gene match: 10. CDR1 SGDLS and CDR2 YYNGEE come from the germline V gene. The CDR3 totals 17 residues. CDR3 amino acids: CASSPRLASSSYNEQFF. CDR3 DNA: TGTGCCAGCAGCCCTCGACTAGCATCGAGCTCCTACAATGAGCAGTTCTTC.

J is TRBJ1-1 and V is TRBV7-6; a possible D gene is TRBD1 (5 bases). The CDR3 runs to 15 residues. The germline V gene has CDR1 SGHVS and CDR2 FNYEAQ. V was clipped by 5 bases and J by 1 base, with 14 bases between them. The CDR3 reads CASSPNTGQNTEAFF. The CDR3 DNA reads as TGTGCCAGCAGCCCAAACACCGGACAGAACACTGAAGCTTTCTTT.

V is TRBV5-1 and J is TRBJ1-1; D might be TRBD1 (6 bases). Germline loops: CDR1 SGHRS, CDR2 YFSETQ. Trimming took 4 bases from V and 1 from J, leaving 17 bases between them. The CDR3 length is 16 residues. CDR3 nucleotides: TGCGCCAGCAGCATCCGACAGGATGGACCGAACACTGAAGCTTTCTTT. Encoded protein: CASSIRQDGPNTEAFF.

The V and J genes are TRBV25-1 and TRBJ2-7; TRBD1 matches at 9 bases. V shed 6 bases, J shed 5 bases, and the junction held 14 bases outside the gene matches. The CDR3 length is 16 residues. Germline V CDR1 and CDR2: MGHDK, SYGVNS. CDR3 sequence: CASSRAGTGTSHEQYF. For the CDR3, the DNA is TGTGCCAGCAGCCGCGCCGGGACAGGGACGTCGCACGAGCAGTACTTC.

The chain combines TRBV18 with TRBJ2-4; 8 bases fit TRBD2. The germline CDR1 and CDR2 sequences are KGHSH and LQKENI. The CDR3 is 15 residues long. The V gene end was trimmed by 2 bases and the J gene end by 12 bases; junction bases not matched to a gene: 12. Here the CDR3 DNA reads TGTGCCAGCTCACCAACGCCGGGACTAGAAGGGGCTCAGTACTTC. This sequence encodes CASSPTPGLEGAQYF. Supplemented by reference TRBV18 and TRBJ2-4, the full variable domain reads NAGVMQNPRHLVRRRGQEARLRCSPMKGHSHVYWYRQLPEEGLKFMVYLQKENIIDESGMPKERFSAEFPKEGPSILRIQQVVRGDSAAYFCASSPTPGLEGAQYFGAGTRLSVL.

This chain links TRBV9 with TRBJ2-5, with D unclear. In germline, CDR1 is SGDLS, CDR2 YYNGEE. The V end was cut by 4 bases, the J end by 4 bases, with 23 bases between. The CDR3 spans 17 residues. CDR3 in DNA: TGTGCCAGCAGCCCAACCTCTCAGGCTGGATCAGTAGAGACCCAGTACTTC. Amino acid sequence: CASSPTSQAGSVETQYF.

V is TRBV27 and J is TRBJ2-3; no clear D. The CDR3 consists of 11 residues. V was shortened by 3 bases and J by 6 bases, with 4 bases between the two germline ends. Germline CDR1 MNHEY, CDR2 SMNVEV (reference sequence). This chain's CDR3 is CASSFLDTQYF. CDR3 DNA: TGTGCCAGCAGTTTCTTGGATACGCAGTATTTT.

This rearrangement joins TRBV30 to TRBJ2-3; D perhaps matches TRBD1 (5 bases). Deletions cut 2 bases from V and 4 bases from J, with 13 bases between. The V gene's germline CDR1 is GTSNPN and CDR2 SVGIG (reference sequence). The CDR3 covers 14 residues. The CDR3 DNA follows: TGTGCCTGGAGTCTGCAGGGAATTTCAGATACGCAGTATTTT. Amino acids: CAWSLQGISDTQYF.

This chain connects TRBV19 to TRBJ2-7; TRBD1 agrees at 8 bases. Germline lookup yields CDR1 LNHDA and CDR2 SQIVND (reference sequence). The CDR3 sequence is 14 residues long. Trimming took 6 bases from V and 2 from J; bases not matched to a gene: 6. CDR3 amino acids: CASSPTGVTYEQYF. DNA for the CDR3: TGTGCCAGTAGCCCGACAGGGGTGACCTACGAGCAGTACTTC.

The chain has TRBV4-2 and TRBJ2-7; D gene uncertain. Deletions cut 2 bases from V and 0 bases from J, with 8 bases between. The germline CDR1 and CDR2 sequences are LGHNA and YNFKEQ. The CDR3 loop spans 14 amino acids. The DNA for the CDR3 is TGTGCCAGCAGCCAATACGACACCTCCTACGAGCAGTACTTC. Amino acids: CASSQYDTSYEQYF.

The chain joins TRBV6-5 to TRBJ1-1, with D possibly being TRBD1 (6 bases). Per germline, CDR1 MNHEY and CDR2 SVGAGI. Trimming pared 11 bases from V and 2 bases from J, leaving 15 bases between. The CDR3 runs to 13 residues. Here the CDR3 DNA reads TGTGCCGTTACCCTGGGGACAAACACTGAAGCTTTCTTT. This codes for CAVTLGTNTEAFF.

The V call is TRBV11-2, the J call TRBJ2-7; 8 bases are shared with TRBD2. The CDR3 spans 15 residues. V shed 6 bases, J shed 0 bases, and the junction held 7 bases outside the gene matches. Germline V gives CDR1 SGHAT, CDR2 FQNNGV. CDR3 amino acids: CASRVAGISSYEQYF. The CDR3 DNA reads TGTGCCAGCAGGGTAGCGGGGATATCCTCCTACGAGCAGTACTTC.

The chain employs TRBV7-9 and TRBJ1-3; TRBD1 aligns across 8 bases. CDR3 length equals 16 residues. Germline-derived CDR1 and CDR2 are SEHNR and FQNEAQ (reference sequence). Germline trimming cut 5 bases from V and 5 bases from J; bases unmatched to any gene: 11. Written as DNA, the CDR3 is TGTGCCAGCAGCGTCCCCGGGACAGGAATGAGAAACACCATATATTTT. Protein product: CASSVPGTGMRNTIYF.